This T cell receptor beta chain was sequenced during a study of blood T cells in healthy people across ages. This clonotype has only a few counts. The antigen remains undetermined. The germline V gene encodes CDR1 SGHVS and CDR2 FQNEAQ. The CDR3 sequence is 16 residues long. V lost 5 bases to trimming and J lost 7 bases, with 21 bases between them. Study-wide results and caveats: Without sorted subsets, naive and antigen-experienced compartments could not be conclusively compared.

The total RNA that was extracted per sample amounted to at least 5.5 micrograms. A second PCR of roughly 7 to 11 cycles used a sample-barcoded 5' primer and a J-beta primer mix. TCRdb re-called the 5' RACE reads with MiXCR, one entry per CDR3 protein. The sample holds over a million distinct CDR3 sequences, under 30% seen once. These data are also associated with another study on T cells of mothers and their children. From that second work: Samples came from a few healthy Caucasian mothers and their six children. When the second PCR was run, its M1S primer added sample barcodes and 2-4 random nucleotides.

V usage is TRBV7-8 and J usage is TRBJ2-1; D might be TRBD1 (6 bases). Material for sequencing was blood. The sequence was collected from a girl aged 2 to 10 in good health. The CDR3: CASSRLEDRLWNEQFF. As DNA, the CDR3 is TGTGCCAGCAGCCGGCTCGAAGACAGGTTGTGGAATGAGCAGTTCTTC.